This TCR beta chain emerged from a study of radiation and T cells in renal cell carcinoma. Whole-study results and caveats: Irradiated tumors had higher TCR clonality than control tumors.

The assay was immunoSEQ multiplex PCR, and TCRdb's table has in-frame clones only and misses some. Here the sample spans about 10,000 clones, about three fifths being singletons. With regard to this clone: Its specificity is not known.

Unmatched junction bases numbered 15, after V lost 5 bases and J lost 7 bases. Looked up from germline, CDR1 is SQVTM and CDR2 is ANQGSEA. The CDR3 length is 15 residues. Specified treatment: treatment-naive control, cytoreductive nephrectomy. The J gene is TRBJ2-5, the V gene TRBV29-1; 8 bases fit TRBD1. The sequenced sample was tumor tissue, obtained from a patient whose treatment was nephrectomy without radiotherapy. The TCR sequence derives from a middle-aged man with renal cell carcinoma. CDR3 protein: CSVLLGAGGAGTQYF. As DNA, the CDR3 is TGCAGCGTTCTCCTCGGCGCAGGGGGCGCGGGGACCCAGTACTTC.